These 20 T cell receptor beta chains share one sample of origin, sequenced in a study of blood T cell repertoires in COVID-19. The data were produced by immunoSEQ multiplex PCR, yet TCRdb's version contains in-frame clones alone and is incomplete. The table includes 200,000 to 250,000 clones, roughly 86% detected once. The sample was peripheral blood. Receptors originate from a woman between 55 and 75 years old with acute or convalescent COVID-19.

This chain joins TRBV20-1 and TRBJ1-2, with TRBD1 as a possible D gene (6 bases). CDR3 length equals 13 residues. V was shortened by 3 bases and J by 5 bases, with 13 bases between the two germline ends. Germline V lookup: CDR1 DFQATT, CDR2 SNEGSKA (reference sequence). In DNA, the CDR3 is TGCAGTGCTAGTGTGGGGGCTGTTTATGGCTACACCTTC. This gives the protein CSASVGAVYGYTF.

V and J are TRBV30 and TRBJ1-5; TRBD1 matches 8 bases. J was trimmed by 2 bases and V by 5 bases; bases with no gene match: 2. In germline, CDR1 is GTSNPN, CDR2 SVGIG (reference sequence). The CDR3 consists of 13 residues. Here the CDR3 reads CAWAGGGNQPQHF. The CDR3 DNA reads TGTGCCTGGGCAGGGGGCGGCAATCAGCCCCAGCATTTT.

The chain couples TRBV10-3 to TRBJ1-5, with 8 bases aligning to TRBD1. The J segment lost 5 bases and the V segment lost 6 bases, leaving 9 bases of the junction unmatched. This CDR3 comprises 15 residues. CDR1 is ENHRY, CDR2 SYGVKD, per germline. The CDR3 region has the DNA TGTGCCATCAGCCCCTCCCCAGGGGGCGATCAGCCCCAGCATTTT. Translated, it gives CAISPSPGGDQPQHF.

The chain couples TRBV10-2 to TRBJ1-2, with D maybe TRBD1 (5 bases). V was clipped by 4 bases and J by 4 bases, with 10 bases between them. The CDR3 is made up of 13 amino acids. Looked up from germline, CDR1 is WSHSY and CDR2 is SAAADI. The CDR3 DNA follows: TGCGCCAGCAGTGCCAAGGGGTCCTATGGCTACACCTTC. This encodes CASSAKGSYGYTF.

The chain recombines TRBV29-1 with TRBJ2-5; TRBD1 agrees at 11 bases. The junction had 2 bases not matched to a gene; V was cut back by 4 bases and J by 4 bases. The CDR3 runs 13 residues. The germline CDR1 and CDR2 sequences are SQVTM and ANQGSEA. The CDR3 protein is CSVGGTGGETQYF. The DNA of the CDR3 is TGCAGCGTTGGGGGGACAGGGGGAGAGACCCAGTACTTC.

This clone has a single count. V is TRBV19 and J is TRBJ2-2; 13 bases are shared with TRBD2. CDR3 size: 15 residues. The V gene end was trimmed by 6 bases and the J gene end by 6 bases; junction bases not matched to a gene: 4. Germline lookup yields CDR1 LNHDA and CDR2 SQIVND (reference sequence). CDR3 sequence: CASRRLAGGAGELFF. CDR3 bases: TGTGCCAGTAGAAGACTAGCGGGAGGCGCCGGGGAGCTGTTTTTT. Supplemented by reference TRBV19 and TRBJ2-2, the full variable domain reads DGGITQSPKYLFRKEGQNVTLSCEQNLNHDAMYWYRQDPGQGLRLIYYSQIVNDFQKGDIAEGYSVSREKKESFPLTVTSAQKNPTAFYLCASRRLAGGAGELFFGEGSRLTVL.

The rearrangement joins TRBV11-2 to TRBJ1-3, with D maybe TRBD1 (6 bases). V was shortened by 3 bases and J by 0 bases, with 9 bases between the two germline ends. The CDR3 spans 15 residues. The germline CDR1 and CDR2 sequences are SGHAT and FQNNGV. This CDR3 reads CASSFDRSSGNTIYF. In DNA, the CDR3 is TGTGCCAGCAGCTTTGACAGGAGCTCTGGAAACACCATATATTTT.

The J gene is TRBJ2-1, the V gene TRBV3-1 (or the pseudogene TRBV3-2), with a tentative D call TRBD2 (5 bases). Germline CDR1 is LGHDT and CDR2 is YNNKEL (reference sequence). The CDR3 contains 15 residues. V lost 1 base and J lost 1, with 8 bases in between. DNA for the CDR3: TGTGCCAGCAGCCAAGCGAGACTATCCTACAATGAGCAGTTCTTC. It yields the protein CASSQARLSYNEQFF.

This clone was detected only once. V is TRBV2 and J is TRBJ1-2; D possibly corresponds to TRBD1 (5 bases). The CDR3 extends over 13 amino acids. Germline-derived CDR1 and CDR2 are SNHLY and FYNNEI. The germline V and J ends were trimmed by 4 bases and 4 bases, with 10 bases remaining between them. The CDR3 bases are TGTGCCAGCAGTGGACAGATTACCTATGGCTACACCTTC. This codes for CASSGQITYGYTF.

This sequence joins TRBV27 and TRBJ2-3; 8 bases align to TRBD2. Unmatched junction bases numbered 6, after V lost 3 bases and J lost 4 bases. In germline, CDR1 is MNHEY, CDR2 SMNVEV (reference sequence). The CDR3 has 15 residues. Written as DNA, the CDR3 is TGTGCCAGCAGTTTCTTGCGGGGGGTTCCAGATACGCAGTATTTT. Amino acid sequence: CASSFLRGVPDTQYF.

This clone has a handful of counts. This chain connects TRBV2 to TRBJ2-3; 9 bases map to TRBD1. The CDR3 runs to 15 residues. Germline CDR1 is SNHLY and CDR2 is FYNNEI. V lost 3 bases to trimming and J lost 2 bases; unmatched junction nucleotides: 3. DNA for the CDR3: TGTGCCAGCAGTGAGGACAGGGGACCCACAGATACGCAGTATTTT. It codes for CASSEDRGPTDTQYF.

The CDR3 protein is CASSQGRGSAYEQYF. CDR3 nucleotide sequence: TGCGCCAGCAGCCAAGGCAGGGGCAGCGCATACGAGCAGTACTTC. The chain combines TRBV4-1 with TRBJ2-7; D perhaps matches TRBD1 (6 bases). Trimming pared 1 base from V and 4 bases from J, leaving 14 bases between. CDR1 is MGHRA, CDR2 YSYEKL, per germline. CDR3 length: 15 residues.

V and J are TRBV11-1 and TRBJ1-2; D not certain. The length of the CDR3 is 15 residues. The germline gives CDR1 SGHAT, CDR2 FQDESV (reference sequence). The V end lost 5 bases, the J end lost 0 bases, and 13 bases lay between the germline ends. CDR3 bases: TGTGCCAGCAGCGTAAACAGCAAAGCTAACTATGGCTACACCTTC. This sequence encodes CASSVNSKANYGYTF.

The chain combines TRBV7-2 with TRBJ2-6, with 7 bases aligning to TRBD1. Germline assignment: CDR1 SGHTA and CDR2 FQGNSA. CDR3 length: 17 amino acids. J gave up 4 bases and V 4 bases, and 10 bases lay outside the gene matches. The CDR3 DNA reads TGTGCCAGCAGCTATAGAGGGGGCGGTGCCGGGGCCAACGTCCTGACTTTC. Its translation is CASSYRGGGAGANVLTF.

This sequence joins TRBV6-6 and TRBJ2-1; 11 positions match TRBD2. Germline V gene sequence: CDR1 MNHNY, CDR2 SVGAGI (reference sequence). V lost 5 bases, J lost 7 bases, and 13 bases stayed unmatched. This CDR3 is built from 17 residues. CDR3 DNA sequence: TGTGCCAGCAGTCCACCGATAGCGGGGGGGCAATTTAATGAGCAGTTCTTC. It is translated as CASSPPIAGGQFNEQFF.

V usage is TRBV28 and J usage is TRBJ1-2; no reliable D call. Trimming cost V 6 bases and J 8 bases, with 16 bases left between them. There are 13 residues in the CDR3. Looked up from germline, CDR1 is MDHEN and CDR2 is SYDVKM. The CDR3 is CASSRRHVVGYTF. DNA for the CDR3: TGTGCCAGCAGCCGCCGACACGTCGTCGGCTACACCTTC.

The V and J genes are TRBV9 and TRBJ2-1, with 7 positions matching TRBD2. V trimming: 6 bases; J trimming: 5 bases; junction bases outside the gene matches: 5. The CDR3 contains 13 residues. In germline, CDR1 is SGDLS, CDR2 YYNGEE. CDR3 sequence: CASNPAGDNEQFF. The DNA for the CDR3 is TGTGCCAGCAACCCTGCGGGGGACAATGAGCAGTTCTTC.

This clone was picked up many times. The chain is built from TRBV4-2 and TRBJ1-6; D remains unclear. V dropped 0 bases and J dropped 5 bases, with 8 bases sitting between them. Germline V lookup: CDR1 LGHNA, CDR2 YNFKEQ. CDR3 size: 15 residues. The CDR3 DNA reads TGTGCCAGCAGCCAAGATGGAGAAGATAATTCACCCCTCCACTTT. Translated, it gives CASSQDGEDNSPLHF.

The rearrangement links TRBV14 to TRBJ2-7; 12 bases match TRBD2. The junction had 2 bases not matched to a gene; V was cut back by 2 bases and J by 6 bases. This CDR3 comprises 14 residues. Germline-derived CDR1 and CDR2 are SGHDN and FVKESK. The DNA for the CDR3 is TGTGCCAGCAGCCAACAACTAGCGGGAGGCGAGCAGTACTTC. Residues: CASSQQLAGGEQYF.

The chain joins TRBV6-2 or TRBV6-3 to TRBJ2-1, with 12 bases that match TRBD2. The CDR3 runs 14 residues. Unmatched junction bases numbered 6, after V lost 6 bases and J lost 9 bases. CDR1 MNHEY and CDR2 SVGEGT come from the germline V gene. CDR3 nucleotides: TGTGCCAGCAGCGCTAGCGGGAGGGCAGGTGAGCAGTTCTTC. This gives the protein CASSASGRAGEQFF.